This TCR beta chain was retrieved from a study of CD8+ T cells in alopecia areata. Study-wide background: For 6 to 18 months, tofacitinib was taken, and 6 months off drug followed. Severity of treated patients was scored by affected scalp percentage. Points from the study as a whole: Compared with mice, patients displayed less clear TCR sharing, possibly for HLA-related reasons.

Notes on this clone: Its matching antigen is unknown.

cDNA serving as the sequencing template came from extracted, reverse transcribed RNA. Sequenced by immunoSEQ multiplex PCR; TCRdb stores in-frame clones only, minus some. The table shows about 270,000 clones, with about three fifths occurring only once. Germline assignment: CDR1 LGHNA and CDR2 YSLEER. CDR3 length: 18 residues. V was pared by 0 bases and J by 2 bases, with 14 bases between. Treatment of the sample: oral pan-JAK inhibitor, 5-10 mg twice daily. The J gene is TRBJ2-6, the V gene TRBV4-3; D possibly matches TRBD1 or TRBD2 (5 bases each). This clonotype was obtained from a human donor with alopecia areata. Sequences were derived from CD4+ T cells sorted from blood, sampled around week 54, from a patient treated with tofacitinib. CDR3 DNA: TGCGCCAGCAGCCAAGAGTCTATTGGGGGAGCTGGGGCCAACGTCCTGACTTTC. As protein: CASSQESIGGAGANVLTF.